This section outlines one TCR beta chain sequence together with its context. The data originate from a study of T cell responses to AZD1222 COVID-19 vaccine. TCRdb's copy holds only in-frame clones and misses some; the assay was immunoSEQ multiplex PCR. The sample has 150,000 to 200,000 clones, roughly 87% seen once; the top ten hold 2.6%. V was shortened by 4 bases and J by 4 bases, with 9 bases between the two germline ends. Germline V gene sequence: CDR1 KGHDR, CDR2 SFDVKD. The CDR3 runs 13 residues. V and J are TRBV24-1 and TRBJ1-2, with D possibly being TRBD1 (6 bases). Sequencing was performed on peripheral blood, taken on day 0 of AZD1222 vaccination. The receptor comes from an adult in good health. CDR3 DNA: TGTGCCACCAGTGAACAGGGTCTCTATGGCTACACCTTC. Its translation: CATSEQGLYGYTF.